These 24 T cell receptor beta chains came from one sample sequenced in a study of shared clonotypes between healthy human individuals. CD45RO-negative cells were positively selected for CCR7, leaving out terminally differentiated effector memory CD45RA+ cells. Using immunoSEQ multiplex PCR, the repertoire was profiled, and TCRdb retains in-frame clones only, with some absent. The data contain millions of clones, roughly 95% of them singletons. Sequencing used naive CD8+ T cells sorted from blood. Receptors were obtained from a man younger than 30 in good health.

Worth noting for this clone: A clone one base away is much larger, so this may be a read error. At the DNA level, this CDR3 is encoded by other sequences in the same sample as well. The chain uses TRBV5-1 and TRBJ2-7; D not resolved. The CDR3 has 13 residues. V was shortened by 0 bases and J by 0 bases, with 4 bases between the two germline ends. Germline-derived CDR1 and CDR2 are SGHRS and YFSETQ. For the CDR3, the DNA is TGCGCCAGCAGCTTGGACACCTCCTACGAGCAGTACTTC. Its translation: CASSLDTSYEQYF.

The genes are TRBV28 and TRBJ1-1, with unresolved D. The CDR3 covers 13 residues. Trimming removed 1 base from V and 6 bases from J, with 9 bases in between. Germline loops: CDR1 MDHEN, CDR2 SYDVKM. CDR3 nucleotides: TGTGCCAGCAGTTTATTTTTCGGGGCTGAAGCTTTCTTT. The encoded protein is CASSLFFGAEAFF.

This clone was found once. V gene TRBV7-8 combines with J gene TRBJ2-7, with 9 positions matching TRBD1. CDR3 length: 16 residues. From germline, CDR1 is SGHVS and CDR2 FQNEAQ. The junction had 14 bases not matched to a gene; V was cut back by 5 bases and J by 6 bases. The CDR3 nucleotides are TGTGCCAGCAGCCCGCTGTTCATGGGACAGGGCGGCGAGCAGTACTTC. Its protein product is CASSPLFMGQGGEQYF. The full variable domain, its missing parts supplied by reference TRBV7-8 and TRBJ2-7, is GAGVSQSPRYKVAKRGQDVALRCDPISGHVSLFWYQQALGQGPEFLTYFQNEAQLDKSGLPSDRFFAERPEGSVSTLKIQRTQQEDSAVYLCASSPLFMGQGGEQYFGPGTRLTVT.

The CDR3 DNA sequence: TGCGCCAGCAGCCGCAAGGGTCGGGGGAACTACAATGAGCAGTTCTTC. It is translated as CASSRKGRGNYNEQFF. The chain is built from TRBV4-1 and TRBJ2-1, with D possibly TRBD2 on 6 matching bases. This CDR3 has 16 amino acids. Trimming took off 4 bases at V and 3 bases at J, with 16 bases between the two ends. Germline lookup yields CDR1 MGHRA and CDR2 YSYEKL.

V and J are TRBV27 and TRBJ1-1, with D possibly matching TRBD1 (6 bases). Germline CDR1 reads MNHEY; CDR2 reads SMNVEV (reference sequence). The length of the CDR3 is 15 residues. The ends were cut back, 0 bases at V and 9 bases at J, with 17 bases in the middle. The CDR3 protein is CASSLSISGTPKAFF. The CDR3 bases are TGTGCCAGCAGTTTATCTATCTCCGGGACACCAAAAGCTTTCTTT.

This chain joins TRBV7-9 and TRBJ2-7, with 9 positions matching TRBD1. Germline CDR1 reads SEHNR; CDR2 reads FQNEAQ (reference sequence). The ends lost 7 bases at V and 6 bases at J; junction bases unmatched: 16. CDR3 length: 16 amino acids. In DNA, the CDR3 is TGTGCCAGCACCACCGTGTGGGACAGGGTCGCCTCCGAGCAGTACTTC. This codes for CASTTVWDRVASEQYF. The full variable domain, rest sourced from reference TRBV7-9 and TRBJ2-7, is DTGVSQNPRHKITKRGQNVTFRCDPISEHNRLYWYRQTLGQGPEFLTYFQNEAQLEKSRLLSDRFSAERPKGSFSTLEIQRTEQGDSAMYLCASTTVWDRVASEQYFGPGTRLTVT.

The chain employs TRBV7-9 and TRBJ2-1, with D hard to call. Per the germline V gene, CDR1 is SEHNR and CDR2 is FQNEAQ (reference sequence). This CDR3 has 15 residues. Trimming took 5 bases from V and 6 from J, leaving 17 bases between them. The CDR3 sequence is CASSPPAPGANEQFF. The DNA of the CDR3 is TGTGCCAGCAGCCCGCCGGCACCGGGCGCCAATGAGCAGTTCTTC. Together with reference TRBV7-9 and TRBJ2-1, the CDR3 gives the full variable domain: DTGVSQNPRHKITKRGQNVTFRCDPISEHNRLYWYRQTLGQGPEFLTYFQNEAQLEKSRLLSDRFSAERPKGSFSTLEIQRTEQGDSAMYLCASSPPAPGANEQFFGPGTRLTVL.

The rearrangement uses TRBV30 and TRBJ1-1, with no clear D. V was trimmed by 0 bases and J by 6 bases, leaving 11 bases between them. The germline V gene has CDR1 GTSNPN and CDR2 SVGIG (reference sequence). CDR3 length: 13 residues. CDR3 region: CAWSVKGIPEAFF. In DNA form, the CDR3 reads TGTGCCTGGAGTGTTAAAGGGATCCCTGAAGCTTTCTTT.

The chain carries TRBV6-1 and TRBJ2-3; D gene ambiguous. The CDR3 has 16 amino acids. Germline V gives CDR1 MNHNS, CDR2 SASEGT. Trimming removed 2 bases from V and 0 bases from J, with 12 bases in between. The CDR3 DNA reads TGTGCCAGCAGTGAACCAACTATGCTAAGCACAGATACGCAGTATTTT. Translation: CASSEPTMLSTDTQYF.

This clone was seen a single time. The genes are TRBV27 and TRBJ1-1, with 7 positions matching TRBD1. CDR3 length: 18 residues. Germline CDR1 and CDR2: MNHEY and SMNVEV (reference sequence). The V segment lost 5 bases and the J segment 2 bases; nucleotides outside the gene matches: 17. CDR3 DNA: TGTGCCAGCAGTCCCAACTCCCCCCTCGGGACAGCTAACACTGAAGCTTTCTTT. It specifies CASSPNSPLGTANTEAFF.

The genes are TRBV11-2 and TRBJ2-7, with 8 bases identical to TRBD2. Unmatched junction bases numbered 3, after V lost 2 bases and J lost 3 bases. The CDR3 is 14 amino acids. CDR1 and CDR2 from the germline V gene are SGHAT and FQNNGV. This chain's CDR3 is CASSLSAGDYEQYF. The CDR3 coding sequence is TGTGCCAGCAGCTTATCAGCGGGAGACTACGAGCAGTACTTC.

As concerns this clone: Other DNA sequences of this sample code for an identical CDR3. The gene calls are TRBV5-6 and TRBJ2-7, with unresolved D. Germline CDR1 reads SGHDT; CDR2 reads YYEEEE. The V and J ends lost 0 bases and 2 bases respectively, with 6 bases between them. The CDR3 is made up of 13 amino acids. DNA of the CDR3: TGTGCCAGCAGCTTGGGTGGCCCCTACGAGCAGTACTTC. Its translation: CASSLGGPYEQYF.

This chain links TRBV9 with TRBJ2-2; 16 bases are a match to TRBD2. Germline V gene sequence: CDR1 SGDLS, CDR2 YYNGEE. With V trimmed by 3 bases and J by 3 bases, 8 bases remained unmatched. This CDR3 has 19 residues. CDR3 nucleotide sequence: TGTGCCAGCAGCGGGCCGGGACTAGCGGGAGGGCCCGACACCGGGGAGCTGTTTTTT. Amino acid sequence: CASSGPGLAGGPDTGELFF.

The chain employs TRBV5-6 and TRBJ1-2; the match to TRBD1 covers 7 bases. The CDR3 totals 13 residues. Germline CDR1 SGHDT, CDR2 YYEEEE. V shed 4 bases, J shed 4 bases, and the junction held 4 bases outside the gene matches. CDR3 bases: TGTGCCAGCAGCGAGGGACAGTTCTATGGCTACACCTTC. It codes for CASSEGQFYGYTF.

This clone is a singleton in its sample. The gene calls are TRBV9 and TRBJ1-3; 9 bases agree with TRBD1. Trimming removed 3 bases from V and 0 bases from J; junction bases left unmatched: 4. Germline loops: CDR1 SGDLS, CDR2 YYNGEE. The CDR3 is made up of 16 amino acids. The CDR3 spells CASSAGQGGSGNTIYF. The CDR3 DNA reads TGTGCCAGCAGCGCGGGACAGGGAGGCTCTGGAAACACCATATATTTT.

This clone was detected only once. At the DNA level, this CDR3 is encoded by other sequences in the same sample as well. The genes are TRBV9 and TRBJ2-5, with D possibly TRBD1 on 6 matching bases. The germline V gene has CDR1 SGDLS and CDR2 YYNGEE. V was pared by 2 bases and J by 4 bases, with 12 bases between. The CDR3 is 14 amino acids. CDR3 sequence (DNA): TGTGCCAGCAGCGTGGCAGGGGTTGCAGAGACCCAGTACTTC. Protein sequence: CASSVAGVAETQYF.

The chain's CDR3 is CASRSSLAGGADTQYF. CDR3 DNA: TGTGCCAGCAGATCTTCCTTAGCGGGGGGCGCAGATACGCAGTATTTT. The chain couples TRBV5-8 to TRBJ2-3; 10 nucleotides match TRBD2. This CDR3 contains 16 residues. Germline values: CDR1 SGHTS, CDR2 YDEGEE. V lost 5 bases, J lost 4 bases, and 10 bases stayed unmatched.

This chain links TRBV4-1 with TRBJ2-7; perhaps TRBD1 as D (5 bases). The V gene's germline CDR1 is MGHRA and CDR2 YSYEKL. CDR3 length: 13 residues. The V end was cut by 4 bases, the J end by 2 bases, with 9 bases between. CDR3 bases: TGCGCCAGCAGCCCGACAGAAACCTACGAGCAGTACTTC. The encoded protein is CASSPTETYEQYF.

This chain links TRBV10-1 with TRBJ2-3; the match to TRBD1 covers 8 bases. The CDR3 sequence is 17 residues long. The germline V gene encodes CDR1 WNHNN and CDR2 SYGVQD (reference sequence). The V segment lost 5 bases and the J segment 4 bases; nucleotides outside the gene matches: 14. In DNA form, the CDR3 reads TGCGCCAGCAGTCCTGGACAGGGAGGCCTGTTGGCAGATACGCAGTATTTT. Amino acid sequence: CASSPGQGGLLADTQYF.

The J gene is TRBJ2-3, the V gene TRBV7-9, with no clear D. Per germline, CDR1 SEHNR and CDR2 FQNEAQ (reference sequence). CDR3 length: 12 amino acids. Trimming stripped 5 bases from V and 4 bases from J, with 7 bases between. The CDR3 coding sequence is TGTGCCAGCAGCAACGTGGCAGATACGCAGTATTTT. Translated: CASSNVADTQYF.

The V call is TRBV27, the J call TRBJ1-1; the D gene is possibly TRBD1 (6 bases). This CDR3 spans 14 amino acids. V was trimmed by 4 bases and J by 6 bases, leaving 15 bases between them. From germline, CDR1 is MNHEY and CDR2 SMNVEV (reference sequence). The DNA of the CDR3 is TGTGCCAGCAGTTGGGGCGGGGGCAGGGCTGAAGCTTTCTTT. Residues: CASSWGGGRAEAFF.

In this sample, this clone turned up once. The V call is TRBV6-5, the J call TRBJ1-1; TRBD1 matches at 9 bases. The CDR3 is 14 amino acids. CDR1 and CDR2 (germline): MNHEY, SVGAGI. V was clipped by 7 bases and J by 3 bases; unmatched bases: 6. CDR3 in DNA: TGTGCCAGCACCCGACAGGGGGGGCACACTGAAGCTTTCTTT. This encodes CASTRQGGHTEAFF.

J is TRBJ2-1 and V is TRBV13; 9 bases map to TRBD1. The CDR3 has 15 residues. In germline, CDR1 is PRHDT, CDR2 FYEKMQ (reference sequence). The V segment lost 6 bases and the J segment 0 bases; nucleotides outside the gene matches: 3. The CDR3 bases are TGTGCCAGCAGTGGGGGACAGGGCTCCTACAATGAGCAGTTCTTC. It codes for CASSGGQGSYNEQFF. The full variable domain, with the rest looked up from reference TRBV13 and TRBJ2-1, is AAGVIQSPRHLIKEKRETATLKCYPIPRHDTVYWYQQGPGQDPQFLISFYEKMQSDKGSIPDRFSAQQFSDYHSELNMSSLELGDSALYFCASSGGQGSYNEQFFGPGTRLTVL.

CDR3: CASSPGTGVNEQYF. The CDR3 nucleotides read TGCGCCAGCAGCCCCGGGACAGGGGTGAACGAGCAGTACTTC. The V and J genes are TRBV5-1 and TRBJ2-7; 10 bases agree with TRBD1. This CDR3 has 14 amino acids. V lost 4 bases, J lost 5 bases, and 6 bases stayed unmatched. The V gene's germline CDR1 is SGHRS and CDR2 YFSETQ.